These T cell receptor beta chains were read from a single sample in a study of cytotoxic CD8 clonotypes in ibrutinib-treated CLL. TCRdb keeps only in-frame clones here, not all; method: immunoSEQ multiplex PCR. Here the sample spans more than 200,000 clones, nearly 80% being singletons. The source was PBMCs, collected after 12 months of ibrutinib treatment. The receptors derive from a human donor with chronic lymphocytic leukemia. The CDR3 runs from the conserved cysteine through the conserved F or W. A D gene is named only where the DNA matches it firmly. Part of the rows lack a size; the others show once, few, many or a class for expanded clones.

abundance: -
j_gene: TRBJ1-1
v_gene: TRBV28
d_gene: TRBD1
CDR3aa: CASSLVRTGGTEAFF
CDR3nt: TGTGCCAGCAGTTTAGTCAGGACAGGGGGGACTGAAGCTTTCTTT

abundance: few
j_gene: TRBJ1-2
v_gene: TRBV7-8
d_gene: -
CDR3aa: CASSLASHYGYTF
CDR3nt: TGTGCCAGCAGCTTAGCCTCCCACTATGGCTACACCTTC

abundance: once
j_gene: TRBJ2-3
v_gene: TRBV5-1
d_gene: TRBD1
CDR3aa: CASSRQGGYSTDTQYF
CDR3nt: TGCGCCAGCAGCCGACAGGGGGGATATAGCACAGATACGCAGTATTTT

abundance: -
j_gene: TRBJ2-7
v_gene: TRBV10-2
d_gene: TRBD2
CDR3aa: CASRPGTSGTYEQYF
CDR3nt: TGCGCCAGCAGACCCGGGACTAGCGGAACCTACGAGCAGTACTTC

abundance: -
j_gene: TRBJ2-7
v_gene: TRBV5-1
d_gene: -
CDR3aa: CASSFDLAGYEQYF
CDR3nt: TGCGCCAGCAGCTTTGATTTGGCAGGCTACGAGCAGTACTTC

abundance: -
j_gene: TRBJ1-1
v_gene: TRBV5-1
d_gene: -
CDR3aa: CASSPMAPPPSFF
CDR3nt: TGCGCCAGCAGCCCCATGGCCCCCCCTCCGAGTTTCTTT

abundance: -
j_gene: TRBJ2-7
v_gene: TRBV7-7
d_gene: TRBD2
CDR3aa: CASSSSTSGGPYEQYF
CDR3nt: TGTGCTAGCAGCTCGTCGACTAGCGGGGGGCCCTACGAGCAGTACTTC

abundance: -
j_gene: TRBJ2-1
v_gene: TRBV5-1
d_gene: TRBD2
CDR3aa: CASSLGVAGEAYNEQFF
CDR3nt: TGCGCCAGCAGCTTGGGGGTAGCGGGAGAGGCCTACAATGAGCAGTTCTTC

abundance: few
j_gene: TRBJ1-1
v_gene: TRBV28
d_gene: -
CDR3aa: CASTTNTEAFF
CDR3nt: TGTGCCAGCACCACTAACACTGAAGCTTTCTTT

abundance: -
j_gene: TRBJ1-1
v_gene: TRBV19
d_gene: -
CDR3aa: CASSIGGGTYTEAFF
CDR3nt: TGTGCCAGTAGTATAGGTGGGGGGACTTACACTGAAGCTTTCTTT

abundance: -
j_gene: TRBJ1-2
v_gene: TRBV30
d_gene: -
CDR3aa: CAWRDVVGYTF
CDR3nt: TGTGCCTGGAGGGATGTGGTGGGTTACACCTTC

abundance: -
j_gene: TRBJ2-1
v_gene: TRBV28
d_gene: TRBD1
CDR3aa: CASSSGGAGYEQFF
CDR3nt: TGTGCCAGCAGTTCAGGGGGCGCGGGTTATGAGCAGTTCTTC

abundance: few
j_gene: TRBJ1-3
v_gene: TRBV19
d_gene: TRBD1
CDR3aa: CASSPGQVGNTIYF
CDR3nt: TGTGCCAGTTCCCCCGGACAGGTCGGAAACACCATATATTTT

abundance: once
j_gene: TRBJ2-3
v_gene: TRBV11-2
d_gene: -
CDR3aa: CASSLDHRSDTQYF
CDR3nt: TGTGCCAGCAGCTTAGACCATAGATCAGATACGCAGTATTTT

abundance: -
j_gene: TRBJ2-1
v_gene: TRBV29-1
d_gene: -
CDR3aa: CSVRRGGTSSYNEQFF
CDR3nt: TGCAGCGTTCGTAGGGGCGGAACAAGCTCCTACAATGAGCAGTTCTTC

abundance: -
j_gene: TRBJ2-7
v_gene: TRBV4-2
d_gene: -
CDR3aa: CASSQEGLAGEQYF
CDR3nt: TGTGCCAGCAGCCAAGAGGGTCTAGCCGGCGAGCAGTACTTC

abundance: -
j_gene: TRBJ1-2
v_gene: TRBV11-1
d_gene: TRBD1
CDR3aa: CASSDEQGAEGYTF
CDR3nt: TGTGCCAGCAGCGACGAACAGGGGGCGGAAGGCTACACCTTC

abundance: -
j_gene: TRBJ2-5
v_gene: TRBV10-2
d_gene: -
CDR3aa: CATGQQGGIGETQYF
CDR3nt: TGCGCCACCGGCCAGCAGGGTGGAATCGGGGAGACCCAGTACTTC

abundance: -
j_gene: TRBJ2-3
v_gene: TRBV12-5
d_gene: -
CDR3aa: CASASSGTDTQYF
CDR3nt: TGTGCTAGTGCAAGCAGTGGCACAGATACGCAGTATTTT

abundance: -
j_gene: TRBJ1-1
v_gene: TRBV5-8
d_gene: -
CDR3aa: CASSLGSNTEAFF
CDR3nt: TGTGCCAGCAGCTTGGGGTCGAACACTGAAGCTTTCTTT

abundance: few
j_gene: TRBJ2-1
v_gene: TRBV2
d_gene: TRBD2
CDR3aa: CASYRGLANDVGQFF
CDR3nt: TGTGCCAGCTATCGGGGACTAGCTAATGATGTTGGGCAGTTCTTC

abundance: once
j_gene: TRBJ2-7
v_gene: TRBV4-1
d_gene: TRBD2
CDR3aa: CASSQLSGGYEQYF
CDR3nt: TGCGCCAGCAGCCAATTAAGCGGGGGCTACGAGCAGTACTTC

abundance: -
j_gene: TRBJ2-5
v_gene: TRBV5-6
d_gene: -
CDR3aa: CASSLRGSGETQYF
CDR3nt: TGTGCCAGCAGCTTGCGGGGGTCAGGTGAGACCCAGTACTTC

abundance: -
j_gene: TRBJ2-2
v_gene: TRBV27
d_gene: TRBD2
CDR3aa: CASSLASGRKTTGELFF
CDR3nt: TGTGCCAGCAGTTTAGCAAGCGGGAGGAAGACCACCGGGGAGCTGTTTTTT

abundance: -
j_gene: TRBJ1-2
v_gene: TRBV19
d_gene: -
CDR3aa: CASSMVHGYTF
CDR3nt: TGTGCCAGTAGTATGGTCCATGGCTACACCTTC

abundance: -
j_gene: TRBJ2-3
v_gene: TRBV9
d_gene: -
CDR3aa: CASSARPGDTQYF
CDR3nt: TGTGCCAGCAGCGCCCGTCCCGGGGATACGCAGTATTTT

abundance: -
j_gene: TRBJ2-1
v_gene: TRBV29-1
d_gene: -
CDR3aa: CSVGGKSSYNEQFF
CDR3nt: TGCAGCGTTGGGGGGAAGAGCTCCTACAATGAGCAGTTCTTC

abundance: few
j_gene: TRBJ1-1
v_gene: TRBV7-9
d_gene: TRBD1
CDR3aa: CASSLGSGTGGTEAFF
CDR3nt: TGTGCCAGCAGCTTAGGGTCCGGGACAGGGGGCACTGAAGCTTTCTTT

abundance: -
j_gene: TRBJ2-1
v_gene: TRBV5-5
d_gene: -
CDR3aa: CASSSGSHNEQFF
CDR3nt: TGTGCCAGCAGCTCGGGCTCCCACAATGAGCAGTTCTTC

abundance: -
j_gene: TRBJ1-2
v_gene: TRBV5-4
d_gene: -
CDR3aa: CASSLGAASHYGYTF
CDR3nt: TGTGCCAGCAGCTTGGGTGCGGCCTCCCACTATGGCTACACCTTC

abundance: -
j_gene: TRBJ1-2
v_gene: TRBV30
d_gene: -
CDR3aa: CAWSTNYGYTF
CDR3nt: TGTGCCTGGAGTACCAACTATGGCTACACCTTC

abundance: -
j_gene: TRBJ2-2
v_gene: TRBV5-4
d_gene: TRBD2
CDR3aa: CASSPGGAGELFF
CDR3nt: TGTGCCAGCAGCCCGGGAGGGGCCGGGGAGCTGTTTTTT

abundance: -
j_gene: TRBJ1-2
v_gene: TRBV27
d_gene: -
CDR3aa: CASSFLLELSSNGYTF
CDR3nt: TGTGCCAGCAGTTTTCTCTTGGAGCTCAGTTCGAATGGCTACACCTTC

abundance: few
j_gene: TRBJ1-6
v_gene: TRBV6-5
d_gene: -
CDR3aa: CASSPPDSPLHF
CDR3nt: TGTGCCAGCAGTCCCCCCGATTCACCCCTCCACTTT

abundance: few
j_gene: TRBJ2-7
v_gene: TRBV19
d_gene: -
CDR3aa: CASSIGFEQYF
CDR3nt: TGTGCCAGTAGTATTGGGTTTGAGCAGTACTTC

abundance: -
j_gene: TRBJ1-1
v_gene: TRBV6-1
d_gene: -
CDR3aa: CASSDTGFGVGTEAFF
CDR3nt: TGTGCCAGCAGTGACACAGGGTTTGGAGTGGGCACTGAAGCTTTCTTT

abundance: -
j_gene: TRBJ2-7
v_gene: TRBV5-1
d_gene: -
CDR3aa: CASSFPGVHEQYF
CDR3nt: TGCGCCAGCAGCTTCCCAGGTGTCCACGAGCAGTACTTC

abundance: -
j_gene: TRBJ1-6
v_gene: TRBV30
d_gene: TRBD1
CDR3aa: CARDRGLGSPLHF
CDR3nt: TGTGCCCGGGACAGGGGGCTAGGATCACCCCTCCACTTT

abundance: once
j_gene: TRBJ2-7
v_gene: TRBV5-1
d_gene: -
CDR3aa: CASRVGQAYEQYF
CDR3nt: TGCGCCAGCAGGGTTGGGCAAGCCTACGAGCAGTACTTC

abundance: -
j_gene: TRBJ1-1
v_gene: TRBV11-3
d_gene: -
CDR3aa: CASSLDTNTEAFF
CDR3nt: TGTGCCAGCAGCCTGGACACGAACACTGAAGCTTTCTTT

abundance: -
j_gene: TRBJ2-5
v_gene: TRBV7-2
d_gene: TRBD2
CDR3aa: CASSIHRPGLARNQETQYF
CDR3nt: TGTGCCAGCAGCATCCACCGACCAGGACTAGCGAGGAACCAAGAGACCCAGTACTTC